The 23 T cell receptor beta chains below come from one sample, sequenced in a study of cytomegalovirus exposure and HLA in healthy donors. The PCR had 60 Vbeta and 13 Jbeta primers. Some clones are missing from TCRdb's copy, which holds only in-frame ones; the method was immunoSEQ multiplex PCR. This table has 150,000 to 200,000 clones, roughly 79% appearing once. Sequencing used PBMCs. The receptors originated from a man aged 35-49 years in good health and CMV-seronegative.

V usage is TRBV23-1 and J usage is TRBJ1-2, with 9 bases lining up with TRBD1. TRBV23-1 is an ORF, with its function uncertain. V trimming: 3 bases; J trimming: 5 bases; junction bases outside the gene matches: 7. The CDR3 covers 15 residues. CDR3 nucleotide sequence: TGCGCCAGCAGTCACCGGGACAGGGAGGGGTATGGCTACACCTTC. It encodes CASSHRDREGYGYTF.

This chain uses TRBV5-1 with TRBJ2-7; a possible D gene is TRBD1 (6 bases). The CDR3 has 14 residues. CDR1 and CDR2 (germline): SGHRS, YFSETQ. Trimming shortened V by 7 bases and J by 3 bases, and 17 bases separated the two germline ends. The CDR3 coding sequence is TGCGCCAGCTCGATCCGGGACACTTACTACGAGCAGTACTTC. Amino acids: CASSIRDTYYEQYF.

The rearrangement uses TRBV19 and TRBJ2-1; 7 positions match TRBD2. The CDR3 extends over 13 amino acids. Trimming cost V 5 bases and J 9 bases; bases outside gene matches: 7. Germline CDR1 and CDR2: LNHDA and SQIVND (reference sequence). The CDR3 protein is CASSVPPGGEQFF. The CDR3 DNA reads TGTGCCAGTAGTGTCCCACCGGGGGGTGAGCAGTTCTTC. Based on the CDR3 plus reference TRBV19 and TRBJ2-1, the full variable domain is DGGITQSPKYLFRKEGQNVTLSCEQNLNHDAMYWYRQDPGQGLRLIYYSQIVNDFQKGDIAEGYSVSREKKESFPLTVTSAQKNPTAFYLCASSVPPGGEQFFGPGTRLTVL.

This clone was picked up one time. This chain links TRBV6-5 with TRBJ1-6; D remains unclear. This CDR3 spans 16 amino acids. Germline CDR1 is MNHEY and CDR2 is SVGAGI. Trimming took off 2 bases at V and 4 bases at J, with 12 bases between the two ends. The CDR3 DNA sequence: TGTGCCAGCAGTTACCCTGGGCGGGGATATAATTCACCCCTCCACTTT. Protein sequence: CASSYPGRGYNSPLHF.

CDR3 nucleotides: TGTGCCACCAGCAGAGTCCGCAGGCTACCCTCCCCCACCGGGGAGCTGTTTTTT. Translation gives CATSRVRRLPSPTGELFF. This chain joins TRBV15 and TRBJ2-2; D is unclear. The CDR3 spans 18 residues. Trimming cost V 1 base and J 4 bases, with 19 bases left between them. Germline loops: CDR1 LNHNV, CDR2 YYDKDF (reference sequence).

CDR3 DNA: TGCGCCAGCAGTGGCCCCGGGACTAGCGGGATCAATGAGCAGTTCTTC. Protein sequence: CASSGPGTSGINEQFF. This chain links TRBV10-2 with TRBJ2-1, with 13 positions matching TRBD2. This CDR3 spans 16 amino acids. Germline loops: CDR1 WSHSY, CDR2 SAAADI. Trimming removed 4 bases from V and 6 bases from J; junction bases left unmatched: 6.

The chain links TRBV7-2 to TRBJ2-3; 9 bases line up with TRBD1. The CDR3 runs 16 residues. V lost 3 bases, J lost 5 bases, and 9 bases stayed unmatched. Germline V lookup: CDR1 SGHTA, CDR2 FQGNSA. The CDR3 here is CASSFDRGDMRDTQYF. The CDR3 bases are TGTGCCAGCAGCTTCGACAGGGGGGATATGAGAGATACGCAGTATTTT.

The chain uses TRBV5-6 and TRBJ1-1; D ambiguous. This CDR3 is built from 13 residues. V lost 4 bases and J 1 base, leaving 8 bases between the germline ends. The germline V gene has CDR1 SGHDT and CDR2 YYEEEE. The CDR3: CASSPVPNTEAFF. The CDR3 DNA sequence: TGTGCCAGCAGCCCTGTCCCGAACACTGAAGCTTTCTTT. Full variable domain (rest looked up from reference TRBV5-6 and TRBJ1-1): DAGVTQSPTHLIKTRGQQVTLRCSPKSGHDTVSWYQQALGQGPQFIFQYYEEEERQRGNFPDRFSGHQFPNYSSELNVNALLLGDSALYLCASSPVPNTEAFFGQGTRLTVV.

Here the CDR3 DNA reads TGTGCCAGCAGCACGCAGCGGGCCAGCTCCTACAATGAGCAGTTCTTC. This translates into CASSTQRASSYNEQFF. The chain uses TRBV11-2 and TRBJ2-1, with D tentatively TRBD2 (6 bases). Trimming stripped 5 bases from V and 0 bases from J, with 14 bases between. Germline values: CDR1 SGHAT, CDR2 FQNNGV. The CDR3 runs 16 residues.

This clone was recorded a few times. The chain joins TRBV6-5 to TRBJ2-7; unclear D gene. The length of the CDR3 is 14 residues. Germline V CDR1 and CDR2: MNHEY, SVGAGI. V was clipped by 0 bases and J by 1 base, with 7 bases between them. CDR3 DNA: TGTGCCAGCAGTTACTCGTCCGGGTCCTACGAGCAGTACGTC. This encodes CASSYSSGSYEQYV.

The DNA for the CDR3 is TGTGCCAGCGGGATGGGACTAGCCTCAGATACGCAGTATTTT. It yields the protein CASGMGLASDTQYF. The chain links TRBV21-1 to TRBJ2-3; the D segment call TRBD2 is taken from the table without a DNA check. TRBV21-1 is annotated as a pseudogene. The CDR3 is 14 residues long.

This clone was observed a single time. The gene calls are TRBV4-1 and TRBJ2-2, with 12 bases that match TRBD2. The ends lost 3 bases at V and 1 base at J; junction bases unmatched: 6. The CDR3 is made up of 18 amino acids. Germline CDR1 is MGHRA and CDR2 is YSYEKL. This CDR3 is CASSQVPGLAGNTGELFF. For the CDR3, the DNA is TGCGCCAGCAGCCAGGTCCCGGGACTAGCGGGGAACACCGGGGAGCTGTTTTTT.

The rearrangement joins TRBV7-9 to TRBJ2-2; TRBD1 matches at 9 bases. Trimming at V came to 2 bases and at J to 5 bases, leaving 9 bases not matched to a gene. Germline-derived CDR1 and CDR2 are SEHNR and FQNEAQ (reference sequence). The CDR3 length is 17 residues. The CDR3 nucleotides read TGTGCCAGCAGCTTAACGCCCGGGACAGGGCGGACCGGGGAGCTGTTTTTT. It specifies CASSLTPGTGRTGELFF.

The CDR3 loop reads CASSLEAQETQYF. The CDR3 nucleotides are TGTGCCAGCAGCTTGGAGGCGCAAGAGACCCAGTACTTC. The chain couples TRBV7-2 to TRBJ2-5; D might be TRBD2 (5 bases). Germline V gene data show CDR1 as SGHTA and CDR2 as FQGNSA. V was pared by 3 bases and J by 2 bases, with 7 bases between. The CDR3 totals 13 residues.

This clone was counted a few times. The chain is built from TRBV5-4 and TRBJ2-7; D possibly corresponds to TRBD1 (6 bases). Trimming pared 2 bases from V and 5 bases from J, leaving 11 bases between. Looked up from germline, CDR1 is SGHNT and CDR2 is YYREEE (reference sequence). The CDR3 covers 13 residues. The CDR3 DNA follows: TGTGCCAGCAGCTTCAAGCAGGGGAACGAGCAGTACTTC. It encodes CASSFKQGNEQYF.

The chain is built from TRBV7-3 and TRBJ2-2; D ambiguous. CDR1 and CDR2 from the germline V gene are SGHTA and FQGTGA. CDR3 length: 12 residues. Trimming shortened V by 6 bases and J by 3 bases, and 5 bases separated the two germline ends. The CDR3 sequence is CASSADTGELFF. The CDR3 region has the DNA TGTGCCAGCAGTGCAGACACCGGGGAGCTGTTTTTT.

This chain connects TRBV9 to TRBJ2-2, with a possible D match to TRBD2 (5 bases). The CDR3 loop spans 14 amino acids. Trimming removed 3 bases from V and 7 bases from J, with 13 bases in between. Per germline, CDR1 SGDLS and CDR2 YYNGEE. CDR3 in amino acids: CASSAVVEGGELFF. The CDR3 bases are TGTGCCAGCAGCGCCGTGGTAGAGGGCGGGGAGCTGTTTTTT. Using reference TRBV9 and TRBJ2-2 for the parts outside the CDR3, the full variable domain is DSGVTQTPKHLITATGQRVTLRCSPRSGDLSVYWYQQSLDQGLQFLIQYYNGEERAKGNILERFSAQQFPDLHSELNLSSLELGDSALYFCASSAVVEGGELFFGEGSRLTVL.

This clone showed up just a few times. The junction differs from germline at one of its ends, possibly a read error. The rearrangement joins TRBV4-1 to TRBJ1-5; TRBD1 is a possible D gene (5 bases). Germline lookup yields CDR1 MGHRA and CDR2 YSYEKL. The CDR3 runs 15 residues. The CDR3 bases are TGCGCCAGCACCCAAGTAGTGGACACCAATCAGCCCCAGCATTTT. It is translated as CASTQVVDTNQPQHF.

V and J are TRBV5-8 and TRBJ1-2; 7 bases agree with TRBD1. Germline CDR1 and CDR2: SGHTS and YDEGEE. With 6 bases clipped from V and 8 bases from J, the junction kept 19 bases outside the gene matches. CDR3 length equals 16 residues. The CDR3: CASTTDPGGPIGGYTF. In DNA, the CDR3 is TGTGCCAGCACCACGGACCCAGGGGGACCTATAGGAGGCTACACCTTC.

This clone was seen just once. The chain has TRBV9 and TRBJ2-3; 7 positions agree with TRBD2. This CDR3 contains 15 residues. V lost 8 bases to trimming and J lost 3 bases; unmatched junction nucleotides: 12. The germline V gene has CDR1 SGDLS and CDR2 YYNGEE. DNA of the CDR3: TGTGCCAGTACCAAGGGCGGGAGAAATACAGATACGCAGTATTTT. Encoded protein: CASTKGGRNTDTQYF.

This clone was counted a few times. As DNA, the CDR3 is TGTGCCAGCACATCGGGACTAGCGGGAGATACGCAGTATTTT. Its translation is CASTSGLAGDTQYF. The V gene is TRBV27, the J gene TRBJ2-3; 12 bases fit TRBD2. Per germline, CDR1 MNHEY and CDR2 SMNVEV (reference sequence). The V gene end was trimmed by 7 bases and the J gene end by 5 bases; junction bases not matched to a gene: 4. This CDR3 comprises 14 residues.

Concerning this clone: The junction departs from the called germline gene at one end, perhaps through a read error. The chain carries TRBV7-3 and TRBJ1-5, with 12 bases aligning to TRBD1. The CDR3 is 15 amino acids. Germline V gene sequence: CDR1 SGHTA, CDR2 FQGTGA. Here the CDR3 DNA reads TGTGCCAGCAGCTCCGGGACAGGGGGCAACCAGCCCCAGCATTTT. Translated, it gives CASSSGTGGNQPQHF.

The rearrangement joins TRBV28 to TRBJ2-7; 14 bases agree with TRBD2. The germline V gene has CDR1 MDHEN and CDR2 SYDVKM. The CDR3 is 16 amino acids. Trimming at V came to 9 bases and at J to 2 bases, leaving 9 bases not matched to a gene. CDR3 in amino acids: CASIQQGLAGAYEQYF. The CDR3 DNA reads TGTGCCAGTATACAACAGGGACTAGCGGGAGCCTACGAGCAGTACTTC.